This record looks at one TCR beta chain sequence and its context. This clonotype has a count of ten or more. No antigen is known for it. No quality values exist for individual bases; no much larger clone is one base distant. These data originate in a study of T-cell reconstitution after alpha-beta-depleted transplantation in children (dated by TCRdb to between 2015 and 2016). Looking at the study overall: T-cell immune reconstitution after TCRalphabeta/CD19-depleted allogeneic hematopoietic cell transplantation in children was quantitatively tracked in the study by means of TCR repertoire profiling.

The CDR3 runs 16 amino acids, cysteine and phenylalanine included. CDR3 DNA only is kept here, 48 bases in frame from base 1. According to the germline V gene, CDR1 reads SGHRS and CDR2 reads YFSETQ. V is clipped by 0 bases and J by 4 bases, and the sequence between their germline boundaries is 14 bases long. The library was built by means of PCR. TCRdb records Illumina HiSeq 2500 as the sequencer. TCR libraries were prepared with molecular barcoding, using unique molecular identifiers to normalize TCRbeta repertoire quantification. The public reads were reanalyzed by TCRdb: fastp trimming at Q25, MiXCR alignment, in-frame beta chains only. One record per CDR3 amino acid sequence lists the most common genes and DNA. Here the sample has fewer than 700,000 distinct CDR3 sequences; 10% to 15% occur a single time. The ten largest clones represent about 2% of the sample. The paper's findings and limits, for the study overall: Over subsequent months, a decline in hyperexpanded clone frequencies was noted, and after one year, T-cell counts and TCRbeta diversity were mostly ascribed to newly produced T cells. In some patients, the high TCRbeta diversity seen at day 60 was put down to recipient T cells and intrathymic progenitors that had survived conditioning. About two months after transplant, the apparently early recovery of alphabetaT-cell counts reportedly depended on just several hundred clones that had expanded rapidly and came from non-depleted graft cells.

In light of the paper, this sample's treatment or condition label describes: allogeneic hematopoietic cell transplantation with graft depleted of TCRalphabeta T cells and CD19 B cells. Transplant recipients were children who received TCRalphabeta/CD19-depleted allogeneic hematopoietic cell grafts. The sequence links TRBV5-1 to TRBJ2-1; D gene: possibly TRBD1, on 6 matching bases. The input for sequencing was PBMCs, mostly from graft donor cells, taken 360 days after TCRalphabeta/CD19-depleted stem cell transplant. The receptor was isolated from a male patient between 5 and 17 years old who had a stem cell transplant for acute myeloid leukemia, so the T cells may come from the graft donor. The CDR3 reads CASSLAVTGIYNEQFF. In nucleotide form, the sequence is TGCGCCAGCAGCTTGGCCGTCACAGGGATTTACAATGAGCAGTTCTTC.